These T cell receptor beta chains were read from a single sample in a study of shared clonotypes between healthy human individuals. Measured with immunoSEQ multiplex PCR; TCRdb has only the in-frame clones, and not every one. The profile shows 2,100,000 or so clones, about 94% of them singletons. What was sequenced was naive CD4+ T cells sorted from blood. The source is a man aged 18 to 29 in good health. The CDR3 runs from the conserved cysteine through the conserved F or W. A D gene is named only where the DNA matches it firmly. Some rows have no size entry. The others give once, few or many, or a class for an expanded clone.

>TRBV7-9|TRBD1|TRBJ2-7|NA
CASSYLQGSINF
TGTGCCAGCAGCTACTTACAGGGGAGTATTAACTTC
>TRBV27|TRBD1|TRBJ2-5|NA
CASGGTGLGETQYF
TGTGCCAGCGGGGGGACAGGGTTGGGAGAGACCCAGTACTTC
>TRBV28|NA|TRBJ1-2|NA
CASSFLAGAGGYTF
TGTGCCAGCAGTTTCTTAGCAGGGGCCGGAGGCTACACCTTC
>TRBV7-9|NA|TRBJ2-1|NA
CASSIDTLGEQFF
TGTGCCAGCAGCATTGACACACTAGGTGAGCAGTTCTTC
>TRBV5-4|TRBD2|TRBJ2-2|NA
CASSPVVAGLGELFF
TGTGCCAGCAGCCCCGTGGTAGCGGGGCTGGGGGAGCTGTTTTTT
>TRBV19|NA|TRBJ1-2|NA
CASSIVGGPDGYTF
TGTGCCAGTAGTATAGTGGGGGGCCCGGATGGCTACACCTTC
>TRBV6-5|NA|TRBJ1-2|once
CASSYSGENYGYTF
TGTGCCAGCAGTTACTCGGGGGAAAACTATGGCTACACCTTC
>TRBV5-1|TRBD1|TRBJ2-5|once
CASGTRDRAQETQYF
TGCGCCAGCGGAACTAGGGACAGGGCCCAAGAGACCCAGTACTTC
>TRBV6-1|NA|TRBJ1-5|NA
CASSEAGRGLINQPQHF
TGTGCCAGCAGTGAAGCGGGCAGGGGCCTGATCAATCAGCCCCAGCATTTT
>TRBV2|NA|TRBJ1-2|once
CASSALWQTIYGYTF
TGTGCCAGCAGTGCCCTCTGGCAGACGATCTATGGCTACACCTTC
>TRBV19|TRBD1|TRBJ1-3|once
CASSPWTGNGNTIYF
TGTGCCAGTAGTCCCTGGACAGGAAACGGAAACACCATATATTTT
>TRBV6-6|TRBD1|TRBJ2-7|NA
CASSRLGQGDEQYF
TGTGCCAGCAGTCGCCTCGGACAGGGCGACGAGCAGTACTTC
>TRBV2|TRBD2|TRBJ2-1|NA
CASRTDGGGTPNEQFF
TGTGCCAGCAGGACCGACGGCGGGGGGACCCCCAATGAGCAGTTCTTC
>TRBV4-3|NA|TRBJ1-2|NA
CASSQLLGELVGYTF
TGCGCCAGCAGCCAGCTACTAGGAGAGTTGGTTGGCTACACCTTC
>TRBV25-1|NA|TRBJ1-1|NA
CASSAWGPKTTEAFF
TGTGCCAGCAGTGCATGGGGCCCCAAGACCACTGAAGCTTTCTTT
>TRBV6-5|NA|TRBJ1-6|NA
CASSYSGQRGNSPLHF
TGTGCCAGCAGTTACTCGGGGCAGCGGGGAAATTCACCCCTCCACTTT
>TRBV6-5|NA|TRBJ1-6|few
CASSYGTTYNSPLHF
TGTGCCAGCAGTTACGGCACCACTTATAATTCACCCCTCCACTTT
>TRBV6-1|TRBD1|TRBJ1-1|NA
CASSQHRGQNTEAFF
TGTGCCAGCAGTCAACACAGGGGGCAGAACACTGAAGCTTTCTTT
>TRBV29-1|NA|TRBJ1-1|NA
CSAGMGNTEAFF
TGCAGCGCTGGGATGGGGAACACTGAAGCTTTCTTT
>TRBV20-1|NA|TRBJ2-7|NA
CSAPGFYEQYF
TGCAGTGCCCCGGGATTTTACGAGCAGTACTTC
>TRBV5-1|NA|TRBJ2-5|NA
CASSLAWGLETQYF
TGCGCCAGCAGCTTGGCTTGGGGGCTGGAGACCCAGTACTTC
>TRBV30|NA|TRBJ2-7|NA
CAWSVGVNRGLTYEQYF
TGTGCCTGGAGTGTAGGGGTGAATCGCGGGCTAACCTACGAGCAGTACTTC
>TRBV27|NA|TRBJ1-6|few
CASSLSPGDSPLHF
TGTGCCAGCAGTTTATCCCCTGGGGATTCACCCCTCCACTTT
>TRBV6-5|NA|TRBJ1-2|NA
CASSYSGAANYGYTF
TGTGCCAGCAGTTACTCAGGGGCTGCTAACTATGGCTACACCTTC
>TRBV18|NA|TRBJ2-3|NA
CASSQNLADTQYF
TGTGCCAGCTCACAAAACCTGGCAGATACGCAGTATTTT
>TRBV2|NA|TRBJ2-6|NA
CASRSELSGANVLTF
TGTGCCAGCAGATCTGAACTCTCTGGGGCCAACGTCCTGACTTTC
>TRBV11-2|TRBD2|TRBJ2-7|NA
CASSFIAGGSSYEQYF
TGTGCCAGCAGCTTCATAGCGGGGGGGTCCTCCTACGAGCAGTACTTC
>TRBV10-3|NA|TRBJ1-1|NA
CAISDSWGTEAFF
TGTGCCATCAGTGATAGTTGGGGGACTGAAGCTTTCTTT